The rows below give T cell receptor beta chains drawn from one sample of a study of T cells in tumors after PD-1 blockade. Clones were sequenced by immunoSEQ multiplex PCR, and TCRdb holds only the in-frame ones, with some missing. This repertoire shows around 35,000 clones, 73% found once; its top ten account for roughly 37%. Sequences were derived from PBMCs, sampled after anti-PD-1 treatment. Receptors originate from a human donor with basal cell carcinoma. Each CDR3 is given with its conserved first and last residue. D genes are given only for firm matches. The size of a clone is reported for some rows only, either as once, few or many, or as a class for expanded clones.

CDR3 protein	CDR3 DNA	J gene	D gene	V gene	clone size
CAWSGYGQGAYGYTF	TGTGCCTGGAGTGGATACGGACAGGGGGCCTATGGCTACACCTTC	TRBJ1-2	TRBD1	TRBV30	few
CASSLEQARVNYGYTF	TGTGCCAGCAGTTTAGAACAGGCGCGAGTGAACTATGGCTACACCTTC	TRBJ1-2	-	TRBV28	-
CASSPRTNYGYTF	TGTGCCAGCAGCCCCCGTACGAACTATGGCTACACCTTC	TRBJ1-2	-	TRBV11-3	-
CASSRVLQGHGYTF	TGTGCCAGCAGCCGAGTCTTACAGGGGCATGGCTACACCTTC	TRBJ1-2	TRBD1	TRBV14	few
CATSEDAPGLAGHTDTQYF	TGTGCCACCAGTGAAGACGCTCCGGGACTAGCGGGCCACACAGATACGCAGTATTTT	TRBJ2-3	TRBD2	TRBV24-1	-
CASGPSALPMYNEQFF	TGTGCTAGTGGTCCGTCGGCGCTCCCAATGTACAATGAGCAGTTCTTC	TRBJ2-1	-	TRBV12-5	-
CASTSPGTSGVTDTQYF	TGTGCCAGCACCTCTCCCGGGACTAGTGGGGTCACAGATACGCAGTATTTT	TRBJ2-3	TRBD2	TRBV7-9	-
CASSPHREVNQPQHF	TGTGCCAGTAGTCCCCACAGGGAAGTCAATCAGCCCCAGCATTTT	TRBJ1-5	-	TRBV19	-
CASSEGLARHSNQPQHF	TGCGCCAGCAGTGAGGGGCTCGCCAGACATAGCAATCAGCCCCAGCATTTT	TRBJ1-5	-	TRBV10-2	-
CASSQDSGGYTGELFF	TGCGCCAGCAGCCAAGATAGCGGGGGGTACACCGGGGAGCTGTTTTTT	TRBJ2-2	TRBD2	TRBV4-3	few
CATSRDGVTGGSSGNTIYF	TGTGCCACCAGCAGAGATGGAGTAACGGGGGGAAGCTCTGGAAACACCATATATTTT	TRBJ1-3	-	TRBV15	-
CSALGVEQYF	TGCAGCGCCCTTGGGGTCGAGCAGTACTTC	TRBJ2-7	-	TRBV29-1	-
CASSRPSGGTDTQYF	TGTGCCAGCAGCCGCCCTAGCGGGGGCACAGATACGCAGTATTTT	TRBJ2-3	TRBD2	TRBV7-9	-
CASSQGTIEKLFF	TGTGCCAGCAGCCAGGGGACAATTGAAAAACTGTTTTTT	TRBJ1-4	-	TRBV5-6	-
CASSLSLAGITDTQYF	TGTGCCAGCAGTTTATCCCTAGCGGGGATCACAGATACGCAGTATTTT	TRBJ2-3	TRBD2	TRBV28	-
CASSTPSSYNEQFF	TGTGCCAGCAGCACCCCAAGCTCCTACAATGAGCAGTTCTTC	TRBJ2-1	-	TRBV7-2	-
CASSLVTSGMSSYNEQFF	TGTGCCAGCAGCTTGGTGACTAGCGGGATGAGCTCCTACAATGAGCAGTTCTTC	TRBJ2-1	TRBD2	TRBV5-6	-
CASSLMGPLSREQYF	TGTGCCAGCAGCTTAATGGGACCCCTTTCCCGCGAGCAGTACTTC	TRBJ2-7	-	TRBV7-8	few
CASSPGTDFYEQYF	TGTGCCAGCAGCCCCGGGACTGACTTCTACGAGCAGTACTTC	TRBJ2-7	-	TRBV5-4	-
CARWDGGQSYEQYF	TGTGCCAGATGGGACGGGGGGCAGTCCTACGAGCAGTACTTC	TRBJ2-7	-	TRBV6-4	-
CASSQDQTSRQGNGYTF	TGCGCCAGCAGCCAAGATCAGACTAGTAGGCAGGGAAATGGCTACACCTTC	TRBJ1-2	-	TRBV4-1	-
CASSFEGNYGYTF	TGTGCCAGCAGCTTTGAGGGTAACTATGGCTACACCTTC	TRBJ1-2	-	TRBV5-5	once
CASSFLAEGTDTQYF	TGCGCCAGCAGCTTTTTGGCGGAAGGCACAGATACGCAGTATTTT	TRBJ2-3	-	TRBV5-1	-
CAISEGYEQYF	TGTGCCATCAGTGAGGGTTACGAGCAGTACTTC	TRBJ2-7	-	TRBV10-3	-
CASSLRSGSGNTIYF	TGTGCCAGCAGCTTAAGGTCAGGGTCCGGAAACACCATATATTTT	TRBJ1-3	-	TRBV7-2	-
CASSQDRGANYGYTF	TGCGCCAGCAGCCAAGACAGGGGGGCTAACTATGGCTACACCTTC	TRBJ1-2	TRBD1	TRBV4-3	-
CASSPPGTLSNEQFF	TGCGCCAGCAGCCCCCCAGGTACTCTCTCAAATGAGCAGTTCTTC	TRBJ2-1	-	TRBV4-3	-
CATSRDLGVMRNTIYF	TGTGCCACCAGCAGAGATCTGGGGGTAATGAGAAACACCATATATTTT	TRBJ1-3	-	TRBV15	once
CASWSGGPNEQFF	TGTGCCAGTTGGTCGGGGGGGCCGAATGAGCAGTTCTTC	TRBJ2-1	TRBD2	TRBV19	once
CASSPGANYGYTF	TGTGCCAGCAGCCCCGGGGCTAACTATGGCTACACCTTC	TRBJ1-2	-	TRBV6-5	-
CASSLKRTSYGYTF	TGTGCCAGCAGTTTAAAAAGGACCTCCTATGGCTACACCTTC	TRBJ1-2	-	TRBV27	once
CASSWDGLYEAFF	TGCGCCAGCAGCTGGGACGGACTCTATGAAGCTTTCTTT	TRBJ1-1	-	TRBV5-1	-
CASSPPTGAMPLEAFF	TGTGCCAGCTCACCACCCACCGGGGCGATGCCACTTGAAGCTTTCTTT	TRBJ1-1	-	TRBV18	-
CAWGGNTEAFF	TGTGCCTGGGGGGGCAACACTGAAGCTTTCTTT	TRBJ1-1	-	TRBV30	-
CASSPQTGLTYNSPLHF	TGTGCCAGCAGCCCTCAGACAGGGTTGACCTATAATTCACCCCTCCACTTT	TRBJ1-6	TRBD1	TRBV28	-
CASSRSTGAGNTIYF	TGTGCCAGCAGCCGCAGTACAGGGGCTGGAAACACCATATATTTT	TRBJ1-3	TRBD1	TRBV7-2	-
CATSDGLAGGKGKEQFF	TGTGCCACCAGTGATGGACTAGCGGGAGGTAAGGGGAAGGAGCAGTTCTTC	TRBJ2-1	TRBD2	TRBV24-1	-
CASSHNQGETQYF	TGTGCCAGCAGCCACAACCAGGGGGAGACCCAGTACTTC	TRBJ2-5	-	TRBV5-4	-
CASSPGTGANYGYTF	TGTGCCAGCAGCCCCGGGACAGGAGCTAACTATGGCTACACCTTC	TRBJ1-2	TRBD1	TRBV6-5	-
CASSPGLGRPQHF	TGTGCCAGCAGCCCTGGCCTGGGGAGGCCCCAGCATTTT	TRBJ1-5	-	TRBV14	medium-sized
CASSSSGGDEYF	TGTGCCAGCAGCTCCTCAGGGGGTGACGAGTACTTC	TRBJ2-7	TRBD1	TRBV7-9	once
CASISQGNTGELFF	TGTGCCAGCATCTCTCAGGGTAACACCGGGGAGCTGTTTTTT	TRBJ2-2	-	TRBV6-5	few
CASSRSGSFTDTQYF	TGTGCCAGCAGCCGTAGCGGGAGTTTCACAGATACGCAGTATTTT	TRBJ2-3	TRBD2	TRBV6-5	-
CASSLTGGASTGELFF	TGTGCCAGCAGCTTAACCGGGGGGGCCAGTACCGGGGAGCTGTTTTTT	TRBJ2-2	TRBD2	TRBV7-3	-
CASSLSQSYEQYF	TGTGCCAGCAGCTTAAGTCAGAGCTACGAGCAGTACTTC	TRBJ2-7	-	TRBV7-2	few
CASSLRGGTEAFF	TGCGCCAGCAGCCTGCGCGGGGGCACTGAAGCTTTCTTT	TRBJ1-1	-	TRBV5-1	-
CASSAGQNMNTEAFF	TGCGCCAGCAGCGCGGGACAGAACATGAACACTGAAGCTTTCTTT	TRBJ1-1	TRBD1	TRBV4-1	-
CASSLSIAGGPRYNEQFF	TGTGCCAGCAGTTTATCGATCGCGGGGGGGCCCCGCTACAATGAGCAGTTCTTC	TRBJ2-1	TRBD2	TRBV27	-
CASRGNLGQGGTEAFF	TGTGCCAGCAGGGGCAATCTGGGACAGGGAGGTACTGAAGCTTTCTTT	TRBJ1-1	TRBD1	TRBV27	few